The 18 T cell receptor beta chains in this list originate from one sample, sequenced in a study of control samples from healthy donors and cancer patients. Only in-frame clones appear in the TCRdb table, and some are missing; sequencing was by immunoSEQ multiplex PCR. Of about 150,000 clones listed, roughly 94% are singletons. The sample taken for sequencing was blood. The source of these receptors is a woman between 18 and 29 years old in good health.

This chain links TRBV4-1 with TRBJ2-1; D is perhaps TRBD2 (5 bases). Germline lookup yields CDR1 MGHRA and CDR2 YSYEKL. CDR3 length: 14 residues. The V end lost 3 bases, the J end lost 2 bases, and 8 bases lay between the germline ends. CDR3 nucleotide sequence: TGCGCCAGCAGCCACAGGACTCCCTACAATGAGCAGTTCTTC. Translating it yields CASSHRTPYNEQFF.

This sequence joins TRBV12-3 or TRBV12-4 and TRBJ2-1, with D possibly TRBD1 on 5 matching bases. Between the trimmed V and J ends, which lost 5 bases and 7 bases, there was a span of 9 bases. The CDR3 loop spans 12 amino acids. CDR3 region: CASSQGQNEQFF. The CDR3 bases are TGTGCCAGCAGTCAGGGTCAGAATGAGCAGTTCTTC.

The V call is TRBV4-1, the J call TRBJ1-3; D not resolved. This CDR3 comprises 14 residues. V lost 1 base and J lost 4, with 8 bases in between. The V gene's germline CDR1 is MGHRA and CDR2 YSYEKL. The DNA of the CDR3 is TGCGCCAGCAGCCAAGTGCGCCGGGGAAACACCATATATTTT. It is translated as CASSQVRRGNTIYF.

This clone was observed a single time. The chain couples TRBV5-5 to TRBJ2-1, with 9 bases that match TRBD2. The CDR3 loop spans 15 amino acids. Germline V CDR1 and CDR2: SGHKS, YYEKEE (reference sequence). Trimming took 1 base from V and 9 from J; bases not matched to a gene: 8. DNA of the CDR3: TGTGCCAGCAGCTTGCGAACTAGCGGGTGGGTTGAGCAGTTCTTC. Translation: CASSLRTSGWVEQFF.

The chain has TRBV11-3 and TRBJ1-3; possibly TRBD1 for D (5 bases). The length of the CDR3 is 17 residues. The V and J ends lost 3 bases and 0 bases respectively, with 15 bases between them. Germline CDR1 and CDR2: SGHNT and YENEEA. The DNA of the CDR3 is TGTGCCAGCAGCTTTGGGGCAGGCTCTGTCTCTGGAAACACCATATATTTT. Translating it yields CASSFGAGSVSGNTIYF.

The J gene is TRBJ1-2, the V gene TRBV3-1 (or the pseudogene TRBV3-2); tentative D call: TRBD1 (6 bases). The CDR3 has 17 amino acids. Per the germline V gene, CDR1 is LGHDT and CDR2 is YNNKEL (reference sequence). V lost 3 bases, J lost 1 base, and 18 bases lay in between. CDR3 bases: TGTGCCAGCAGCCATCCCGAACCTTGGACAGTTAACTATGGCTACACCTTC. Its protein product is CASSHPEPWTVNYGYTF.

The gene calls are TRBV11-1 and TRBJ2-1; D ambiguous. This CDR3 has 16 amino acids. Germline V gene lookup returns CDR1 SGHAT and CDR2 FQDESV (reference sequence). V lost 3 bases to trimming and J lost 0 bases, with 12 bases between them. The CDR3 loop is CASSFPGSGSYNEQFF. The CDR3 bases are TGTGCCAGCAGCTTCCCTGGGTCGGGCTCCTACAATGAGCAGTTCTTC.

V and J are TRBV7-9 and TRBJ1-2; D unresolved. From germline, CDR1 is SEHNR and CDR2 FQNEAQ (reference sequence). The length of the CDR3 is 16 residues. V was shortened by 1 base and J by 6 bases, with 18 bases between the two germline ends. The CDR3 DNA sequence: TGTGCCAGCAGCTTAGGGTTCTCAGGAAAGGGTAATGGCTACACCTTC. The encoded protein is CASSLGFSGKGNGYTF.

This clone was seen once. V is TRBV5-1 and J is TRBJ1-1, with D perhaps matching TRBD1 (5 bases). This CDR3 comprises 14 residues. Germline V gene sequence: CDR1 SGHRS, CDR2 YFSETQ. The V and J ends lost 0 bases and 4 bases respectively, with 10 bases between them. CDR3 protein: CASSLAPGSTEAFF. The CDR3 coding sequence is TGCGCCAGCAGCTTGGCACCAGGGAGCACTGAAGCTTTCTTT.

The V gene is TRBV4-1, the J gene TRBJ1-1; D not certain. Germline values: CDR1 MGHRA, CDR2 YSYEKL. V gave up 5 bases and J gave up 3 bases, with 7 bases separating them. The CDR3 sequence is 12 residues long. CDR3 sequence: CASSGAYTEAFF. The CDR3 nucleotides are TGCGCCAGCAGCGGTGCTTACACTGAAGCTTTCTTT.

This clone was seen just once. The chain links TRBV10-3 to TRBJ1-1, with D tentatively TRBD1 (5 bases). CDR1 ENHRY and CDR2 SYGVKD come from the germline V gene. The V end was cut by 7 bases, the J end by 3 bases, with 12 bases between. The CDR3 spans 13 residues. CDR3 bases: TGTGCCATCACCCCACGGGGGGACACTGAAGCTTTCTTT. This encodes CAITPRGDTEAFF.

Concerning this clone: Different DNA sequences within this sample yield the same CDR3. V is TRBV12-3 or TRBV12-4 and J is TRBJ1-2; the D is unclear. The CDR3 is 13 amino acids. V was pared by 3 bases and J by 3 bases, with 8 bases between. DNA of the CDR3: TGTGCCAGCAGTTTTAGCGGGGACTATGGCTACACCTTC. As protein: CASSFSGDYGYTF.

This chain joins TRBV4-3 and TRBJ2-7; possibly TRBD2 for D (5 bases). This CDR3 spans 13 amino acids. Looked up from germline, CDR1 is LGHNA and CDR2 is YSLEER. V lost 4 bases to trimming and J lost 0 bases, with 7 bases between them. Written as DNA, the CDR3 is TGCGCCAGCAGCCTTAGCGTCTCCTACGAGCAGTACTTC. This sequence encodes CASSLSVSYEQYF.

J is TRBJ2-3 and V is TRBV3-1 (or the pseudogene TRBV3-2), with D uncertain. CDR1 is LGHDT and CDR2 is YNNKEL in the germline V gene (reference sequence). The CDR3 is 15 residues long. Trimming removed 0 bases from V and 6 bases from J, with 13 bases in between. The CDR3 sequence is CASSQDIEPWDTQYF. CDR3 DNA sequence: TGTGCCAGCAGCCAAGATATCGAGCCCTGGGATACGCAGTATTTT.

This clone was recorded once. The chain uses TRBV19 and TRBJ1-5; a possible D gene is TRBD1 (5 bases). The CDR3 covers 15 residues. CDR1 and CDR2 (germline): LNHDA, SQIVND (reference sequence). The germline V and J ends were trimmed by 6 bases and 5 bases, with 17 bases remaining between them. In DNA, the CDR3 is TGTGCCAGTAGCGACCCAGGGTTTGGGGATCAGCCCCAGCATTTT. This encodes CASSDPGFGDQPQHF.

This rearrangement joins TRBV5-1 to TRBJ2-1, with 9 bases matching TRBD1. CDR3 length: 14 residues. With V trimmed by 4 bases and J by 5 bases, 4 bases remained unmatched. CDR1 and CDR2 from the germline V gene are SGHRS and YFSETQ. For the CDR3, the DNA is TGCGCCAGCAGCCCACGACAGGGGGACAATGAGCAGTTCTTC. Translated, it gives CASSPRQGDNEQFF.

The chain links TRBV19 to TRBJ1-1; no clear D gene. This CDR3 is 13 amino acids long. V lost 7 bases and J 4 bases, leaving 13 bases between the germline ends. Germline V gene lookup returns CDR1 LNHDA and CDR2 SQIVND (reference sequence). Here the CDR3 DNA reads TGTGCCAGTAACTTCAACTGGGGCACTGAAGCTTTCTTT. Protein: CASNFNWGTEAFF.

The chain couples TRBV19 to TRBJ2-7; 9 positions match TRBD1. Germline assignment: CDR1 LNHDA and CDR2 SQIVND (reference sequence). The CDR3 spans 16 residues. V lost 3 bases to trimming and J lost 1 base; unmatched junction nucleotides: 7. For the CDR3, the DNA is TGTGCCAGTAGTATGAATTCGGGACAGGGTTCCTACGAGCAGTACTTC. Amino acid sequence: CASSMNSGQGSYEQYF. Filled out from reference TRBV19 and TRBJ2-7, the complete variable domain reads DGGITQSPKYLFRKEGQNVTLSCEQNLNHDAMYWYRQDPGQGLRLIYYSQIVNDFQKGDIAEGYSVSREKKESFPLTVTSAQKNPTAFYLCASSMNSGQGSYEQYFGPGTRLTVT.